Sequencing of this TCR beta chain was carried out in a study of CD4 and CD8 cells across lung adenocarcinoma regions. TCRdb analysed the PCR reads with MiXCR anew, one entry per CDR3 protein. The sample carries more than 9,000 distinct CDR3 sequences, roughly 48% recorded once. Between the trimmed V and J ends, which lost 6 bases and 4 bases, there was a span of 15 bases. The CDR3 has 15 residues. CDR1 is MNHNS, CDR2 SASEGT, per germline. Relative to its sample, this clonotype is medium-sized. Localized lung adenocarcinoma, a non-small cell lung cancer, affected the donors. The J gene is TRBJ2-2, the V gene TRBV6-1, with D possibly TRBD2 on 5 matching bases. The sequence derives from a female donor with lung adenocarcinoma. The CD4 and CD8 labels of this study may be unreliable. Sequencing used CD8+ T cells from the margin of a lung tumor. The CDR3 nucleotides are TGTGCCAGCAGGGTCACCGGGGAATTCACCGGGGAGCTGTTTTTT. Its translation is CASRVTGEFTGELFF.